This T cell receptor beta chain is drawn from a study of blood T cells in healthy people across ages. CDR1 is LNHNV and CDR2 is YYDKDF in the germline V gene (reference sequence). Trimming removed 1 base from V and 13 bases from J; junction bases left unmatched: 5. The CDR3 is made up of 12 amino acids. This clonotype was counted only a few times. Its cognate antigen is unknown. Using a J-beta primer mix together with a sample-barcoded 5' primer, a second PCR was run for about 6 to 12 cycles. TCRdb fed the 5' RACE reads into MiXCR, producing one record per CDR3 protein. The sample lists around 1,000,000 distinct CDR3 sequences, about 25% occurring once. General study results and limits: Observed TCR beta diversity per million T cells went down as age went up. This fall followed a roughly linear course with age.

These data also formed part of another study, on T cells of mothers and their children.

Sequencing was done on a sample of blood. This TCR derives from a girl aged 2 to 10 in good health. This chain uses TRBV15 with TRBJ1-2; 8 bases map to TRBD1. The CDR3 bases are TGTGCCACCAGCAGAGGAGCCAGGGGGCCCACCTTC. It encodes CATSRGARGPTF. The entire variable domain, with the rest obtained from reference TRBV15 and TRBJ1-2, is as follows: DAMVIQNPRYQVTQFGKPVTLSCSQTLNHNVMYWYQQKSSQAPKLLFHYYDKDFNNEADTPDNFQSRRPNTSFCFLDIRSPGLGDTAMYLCATSRGARGPTFGSGTRLTVV.